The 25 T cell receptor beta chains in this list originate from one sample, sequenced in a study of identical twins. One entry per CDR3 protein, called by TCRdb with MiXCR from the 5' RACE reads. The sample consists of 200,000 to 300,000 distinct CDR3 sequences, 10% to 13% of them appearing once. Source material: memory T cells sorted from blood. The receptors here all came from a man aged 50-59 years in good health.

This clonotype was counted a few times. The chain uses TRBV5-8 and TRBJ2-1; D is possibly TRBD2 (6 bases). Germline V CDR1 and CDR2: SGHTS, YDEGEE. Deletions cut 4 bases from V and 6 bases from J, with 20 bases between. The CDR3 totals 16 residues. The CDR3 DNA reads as TGTGCCAGCAGCCCAGATGGAGGGGCGAGGTTCAATGAGCAGTTCTTC. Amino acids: CASSPDGGARFNEQFF.

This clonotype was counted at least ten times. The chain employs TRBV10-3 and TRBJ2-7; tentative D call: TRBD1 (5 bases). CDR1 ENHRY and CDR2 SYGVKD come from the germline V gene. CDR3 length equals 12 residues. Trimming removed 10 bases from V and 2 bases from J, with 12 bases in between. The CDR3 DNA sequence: TGTGCCACCCGTGACAGAGCCTACGAGCAGTACTTC. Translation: CATRDRAYEQYF.

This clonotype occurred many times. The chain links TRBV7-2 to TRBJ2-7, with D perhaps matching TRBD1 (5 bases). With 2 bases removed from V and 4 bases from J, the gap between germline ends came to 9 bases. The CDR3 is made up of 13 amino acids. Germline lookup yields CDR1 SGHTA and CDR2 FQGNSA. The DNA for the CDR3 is TGTGCCAGCAGCTTAAACAGACAGTACGAGCAGTACTTC. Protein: CASSLNRQYEQYF.

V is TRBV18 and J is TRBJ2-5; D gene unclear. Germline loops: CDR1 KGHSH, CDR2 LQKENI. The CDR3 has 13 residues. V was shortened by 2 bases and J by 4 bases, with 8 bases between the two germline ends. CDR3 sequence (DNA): TGTGCCAGCTCACCAAATCCTTCAGAGACCCAGTACTTC. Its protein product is CASSPNPSETQYF.

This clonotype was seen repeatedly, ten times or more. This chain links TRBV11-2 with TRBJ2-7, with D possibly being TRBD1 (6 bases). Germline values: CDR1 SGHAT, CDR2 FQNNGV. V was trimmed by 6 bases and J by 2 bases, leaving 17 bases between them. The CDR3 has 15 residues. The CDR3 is CASRQTDNRAYEQYF. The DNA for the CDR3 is TGTGCCAGCAGACAAACGGACAACAGGGCCTACGAGCAGTACTTC.

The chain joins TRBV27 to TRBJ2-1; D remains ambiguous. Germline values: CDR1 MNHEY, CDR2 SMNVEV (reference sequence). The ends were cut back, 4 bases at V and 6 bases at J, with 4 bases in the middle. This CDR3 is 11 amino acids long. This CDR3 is CASSWFNEQFF. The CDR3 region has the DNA TGTGCCAGCAGTTGGTTCAATGAGCAGTTCTTC.

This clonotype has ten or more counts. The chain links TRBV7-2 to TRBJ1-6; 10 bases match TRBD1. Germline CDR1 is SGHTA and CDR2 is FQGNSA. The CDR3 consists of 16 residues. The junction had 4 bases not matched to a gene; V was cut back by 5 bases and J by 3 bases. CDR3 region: CASSQRTGGYNSPLHF. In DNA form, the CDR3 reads TGTGCCAGCAGCCAAAGGACAGGGGGCTATAATTCACCCCTCCACTTT.

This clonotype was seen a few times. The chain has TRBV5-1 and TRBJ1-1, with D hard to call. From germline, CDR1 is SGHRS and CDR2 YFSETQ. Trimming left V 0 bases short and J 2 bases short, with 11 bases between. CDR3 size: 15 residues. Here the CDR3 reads CASSLDGLINTEAFF. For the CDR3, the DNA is TGCGCCAGCAGCTTGGACGGACTTATAAACACTGAAGCTTTCTTT.

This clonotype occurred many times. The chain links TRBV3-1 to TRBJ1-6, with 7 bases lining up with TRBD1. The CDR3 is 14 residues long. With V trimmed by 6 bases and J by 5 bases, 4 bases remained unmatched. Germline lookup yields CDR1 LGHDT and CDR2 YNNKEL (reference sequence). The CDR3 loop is CASRPGTDNSPLHF. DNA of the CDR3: TGTGCCAGCAGACCCGGGACAGATAATTCACCCCTCCACTTT.

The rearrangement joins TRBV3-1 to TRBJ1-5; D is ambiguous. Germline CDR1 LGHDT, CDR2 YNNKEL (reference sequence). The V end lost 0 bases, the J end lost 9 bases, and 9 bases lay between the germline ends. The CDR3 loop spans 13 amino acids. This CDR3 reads CASSQDLRTPQHF. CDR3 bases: TGTGCCAGCAGCCAAGATCTACGGACGCCCCAGCATTTT.

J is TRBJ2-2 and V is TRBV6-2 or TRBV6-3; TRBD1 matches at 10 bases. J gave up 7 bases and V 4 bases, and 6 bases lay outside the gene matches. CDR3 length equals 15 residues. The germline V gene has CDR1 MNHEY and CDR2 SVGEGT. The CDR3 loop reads CASSWVGQGVGELFF. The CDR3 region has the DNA TGTGCCAGCAGTTGGGTCGGACAGGGGGTCGGGGAGCTGTTTTTT.

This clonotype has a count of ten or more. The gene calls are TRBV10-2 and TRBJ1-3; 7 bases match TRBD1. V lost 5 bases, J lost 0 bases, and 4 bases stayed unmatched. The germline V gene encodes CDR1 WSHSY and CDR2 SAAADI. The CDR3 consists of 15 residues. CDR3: CASSNHRGSGNTIYF. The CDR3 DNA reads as TGCGCCAGCAGTAATCACAGGGGCTCTGGAAACACCATATATTTT.

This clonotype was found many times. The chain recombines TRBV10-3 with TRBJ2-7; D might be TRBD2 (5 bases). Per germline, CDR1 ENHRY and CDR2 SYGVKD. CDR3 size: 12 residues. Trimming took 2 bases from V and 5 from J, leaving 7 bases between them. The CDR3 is CAISETRNEQYF. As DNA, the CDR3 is TGTGCCATCAGTGAGACTAGAAACGAGCAGTACTTC.

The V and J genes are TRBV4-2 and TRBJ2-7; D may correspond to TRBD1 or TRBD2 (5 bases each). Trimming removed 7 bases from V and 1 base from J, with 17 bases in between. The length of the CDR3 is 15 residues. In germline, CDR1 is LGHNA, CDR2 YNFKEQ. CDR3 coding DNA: TGTGCCAGCACCGAAGCCGGAGGACAATCCTACGAGCAGTACTTC. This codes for CASTEAGGQSYEQYF.

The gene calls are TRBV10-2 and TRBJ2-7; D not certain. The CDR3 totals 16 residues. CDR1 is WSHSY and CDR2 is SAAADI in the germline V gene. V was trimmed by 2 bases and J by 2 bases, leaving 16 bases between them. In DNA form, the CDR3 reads TGCGCCAGCAGTGAGGAAAGCACGAAGTTACCCTACGAGCAGTACTTC. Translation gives CASSEESTKLPYEQYF.

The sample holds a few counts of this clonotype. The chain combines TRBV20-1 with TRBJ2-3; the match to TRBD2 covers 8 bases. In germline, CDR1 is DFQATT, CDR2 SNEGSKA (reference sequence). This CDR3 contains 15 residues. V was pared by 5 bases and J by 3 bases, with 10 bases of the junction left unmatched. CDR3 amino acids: CSAPDTGGGTDTQYF. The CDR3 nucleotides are TGCAGTGCTCCTGACACGGGCGGGGGGACAGATACGCAGTATTTT.

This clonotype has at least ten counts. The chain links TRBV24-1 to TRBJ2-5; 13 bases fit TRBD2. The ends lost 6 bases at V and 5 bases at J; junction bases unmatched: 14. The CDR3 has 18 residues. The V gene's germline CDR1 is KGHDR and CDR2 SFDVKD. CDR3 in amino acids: CATSTASLAGGSRETQYF. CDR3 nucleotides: TGTGCCACCAGTACAGCCTCACTAGCGGGAGGGTCTCGGGAGACCCAGTACTTC.

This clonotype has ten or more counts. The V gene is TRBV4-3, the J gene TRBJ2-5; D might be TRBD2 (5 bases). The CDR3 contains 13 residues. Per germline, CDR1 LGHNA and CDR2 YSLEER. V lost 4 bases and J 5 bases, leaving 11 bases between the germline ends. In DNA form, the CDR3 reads TGCGCCAGCAGCCCGGACTTGGGGGAGACCCAGTACTTC. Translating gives CASSPDLGETQYF.

The CDR3 sequence: CASRPSSGGSLRTQYF. The CDR3 DNA follows: TGTGCCAGCAGGCCTTCCTCGGGGGGTTCGCTCCGGACGCAGTATTTT. The chain uses TRBV28 and TRBJ2-3; TRBD2 agrees at 7 bases. CDR3 size: 16 residues. V lost 6 bases, J lost 9 bases, and 18 bases stayed unmatched. Germline CDR1 is MDHEN and CDR2 is SYDVKM.

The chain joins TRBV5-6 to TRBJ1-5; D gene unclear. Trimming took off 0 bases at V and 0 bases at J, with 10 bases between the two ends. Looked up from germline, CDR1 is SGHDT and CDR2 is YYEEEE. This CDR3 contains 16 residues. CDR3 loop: CASSLGSSYSNQPQHF. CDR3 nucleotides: TGTGCCAGCAGCTTGGGCAGTTCTTATAGCAATCAGCCCCAGCATTTT.

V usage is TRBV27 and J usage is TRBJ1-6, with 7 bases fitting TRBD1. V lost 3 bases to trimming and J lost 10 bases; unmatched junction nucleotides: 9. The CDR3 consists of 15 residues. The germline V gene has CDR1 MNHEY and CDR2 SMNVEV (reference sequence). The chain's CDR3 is CASSFTSGGRSPLHF. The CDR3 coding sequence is TGTGCCAGCAGTTTCACCTCAGGGGGTCGATCACCCCTCCACTTT.

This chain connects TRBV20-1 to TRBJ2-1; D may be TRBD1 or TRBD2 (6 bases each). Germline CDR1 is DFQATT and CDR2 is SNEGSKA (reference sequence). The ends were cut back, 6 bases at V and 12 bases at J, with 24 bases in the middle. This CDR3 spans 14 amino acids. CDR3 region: CSAKGAGRGEWQFF. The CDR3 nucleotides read TGCAGTGCGAAGGGTGCGGGAAGGGGGGAATGGCAGTTCTTC.

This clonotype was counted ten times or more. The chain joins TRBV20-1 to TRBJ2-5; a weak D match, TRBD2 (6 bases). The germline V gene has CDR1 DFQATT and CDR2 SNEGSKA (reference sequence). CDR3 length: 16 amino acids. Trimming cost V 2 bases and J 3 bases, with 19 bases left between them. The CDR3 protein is CSARMLGGTKEETQYF. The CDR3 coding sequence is TGCAGTGCTAGAATGTTGGGCGGGACCAAGGAAGAGACCCAGTACTTC.

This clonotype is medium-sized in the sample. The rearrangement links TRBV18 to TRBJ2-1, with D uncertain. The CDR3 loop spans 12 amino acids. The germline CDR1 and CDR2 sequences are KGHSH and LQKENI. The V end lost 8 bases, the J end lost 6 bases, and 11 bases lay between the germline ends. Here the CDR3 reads CASSPPGNEQFF. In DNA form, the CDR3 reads TGTGCCAGCAGCCCCCCAGGCAATGAGCAGTTCTTC.

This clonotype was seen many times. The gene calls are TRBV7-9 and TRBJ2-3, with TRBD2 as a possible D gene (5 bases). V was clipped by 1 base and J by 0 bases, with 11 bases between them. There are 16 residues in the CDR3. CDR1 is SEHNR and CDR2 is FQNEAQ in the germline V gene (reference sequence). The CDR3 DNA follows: TGTGCCAGCAGCTTAGGTGCGACGGGAAGCACAGATACGCAGTATTTT. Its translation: CASSLGATGSTDTQYF.